Listed below are T cell receptor beta chains from one sample, sequenced in a study of shared clonotypes between healthy human individuals. The protocol was immunoSEQ multiplex PCR, while the TCRdb copy is restricted to in-frame clones and leaves out a portion. The sample holds more than 550,000 clones, approximately 77% seen once. Material: memory CD4+ T cells sorted from blood. The receptors derive from a woman aged 25-40 years in good health. Each CDR3 is given with its conserved first and last residue. A D gene is named only where the DNA matches it firmly. Clone size is shown for a subset of rows, as once, few, many or a class of expanded clone.

J gene: TRBJ2-5; clone size: NA; D gene: TRBD1; V gene: TRBV30; CDR3 protein: CAWSPRDRQETQYF; CDR3 DNA: TGTGCCTGGAGTCCCCGGGACAGACAAGAGACCCAGTACTTC
J gene: TRBJ2-3; clone size: once; D gene: TRBD1; V gene: TRBV2; CDR3 protein: CASRDRTGVDTQYF; CDR3 DNA: TGTGCCAGCAGAGACCGGACAGGGGTAGATACGCAGTATTTT
J gene: TRBJ2-7; clone size: NA; D gene: TRBD1; V gene: TRBV28; CDR3 protein: CASTEGQHRYEQYF; CDR3 DNA: TGTGCCAGCACCGAGGGACAGCACCGCTACGAGCAGTACTTC
J gene: TRBJ1-2; clone size: NA; D gene: TRBD1; V gene: TRBV19; CDR3 protein: CASSPGQGAYGYTF; CDR3 DNA: TGTGCCAGTAGTCCCGGACAGGGGGCCTATGGCTACACCTTC
J gene: TRBJ1-2; clone size: few; D gene: NA; V gene: TRBV28; CDR3 protein: CASSFNSYGYTF; CDR3 DNA: TGTGCCAGCAGTTTCAACAGCTATGGCTACACCTTC
J gene: TRBJ2-7; clone size: NA; D gene: TRBD2; V gene: TRBV2; CDR3 protein: CASSGLADSYEQYF; CDR3 DNA: TGTGCCAGCAGTGGGCTAGCGGATTCCTACGAGCAGTACTTC
J gene: TRBJ1-5; clone size: NA; D gene: NA; V gene: TRBV5-4; CDR3 protein: CASSEQGNQPQHF; CDR3 DNA: TGTGCCAGCAGCGAACAGGGTAATCAGCCCCAGCATTTT
J gene: TRBJ1-5; clone size: NA; D gene: TRBD1; V gene: TRBV25-1; CDR3 protein: CASSGGTGGYSNQPQHF; CDR3 DNA: TGTGCCAGCAGTGGAGGGACAGGGGGGTATAGCAATCAGCCCCAGCATTTT
J gene: TRBJ2-3; clone size: NA; D gene: NA; V gene: TRBV28; CDR3 protein: CASSFLEGATDTQYF; CDR3 DNA: TGTGCCAGCAGTTTTCTGGAGGGGGCAACAGATACGCAGTATTTT
J gene: TRBJ1-5; clone size: NA; D gene: TRBD1; V gene: TRBV2; CDR3 protein: CASRLQGAGNQPQHF; CDR3 DNA: TGTGCCAGCAGGCTACAGGGGGCCGGCAATCAGCCCCAGCATTTT
J gene: TRBJ1-1; clone size: few; D gene: NA; V gene: TRBV10-2; CDR3 protein: CASGRPVDTEAFF; CDR3 DNA: TGCGCCAGCGGGCGTCCGGTGGACACTGAAGCTTTCTTT
J gene: TRBJ2-1; clone size: few; D gene: TRBD2; V gene: TRBV27; CDR3 protein: CASSPIAGNNEQFF; CDR3 DNA: TGTGCCAGCAGTCCAATAGCGGGTAACAATGAGCAGTTCTTC
J gene: TRBJ2-7; clone size: once; D gene: TRBD2; V gene: TRBV9; CDR3 protein: CASSVASGISYEQYF; CDR3 DNA: TGTGCCAGCAGCGTAGCTAGCGGGATCTCCTACGAGCAGTACTTC
J gene: TRBJ2-7; clone size: few; D gene: NA; V gene: TRBV30; CDR3 protein: CAWRQTATYEQYF; CDR3 DNA: TGTGCCTGGAGGCAAACAGCTACCTACGAGCAGTACTTC
J gene: TRBJ2-2; clone size: many; D gene: NA; V gene: TRBV5-6; CDR3 protein: CASSFLVADNTGELFF; CDR3 DNA: TGTGCCAGCAGCTTTCTTGTAGCCGACAACACCGGGGAGCTGTTTTTT
J gene: TRBJ2-3; clone size: once; D gene: NA; V gene: TRBV2; CDR3 protein: CASSPGVSTQYF; CDR3 DNA: TGTGCCAGCAGTCCCGGAGTGTCTACGCAGTATTTT
J gene: TRBJ1-1; clone size: NA; D gene: NA; V gene: TRBV5-6; CDR3 protein: CASSAMWAGNTEAFF; CDR3 DNA: TGTGCCAGCAGCGCTATGTGGGCTGGGAACACTGAAGCTTTCTTT
J gene: TRBJ2-1; clone size: once; D gene: TRBD1; V gene: TRBV11-2; CDR3 protein: CASTKPGQENEQFF; CDR3 DNA: TGTGCCAGCACCAAGCCGGGACAGGAAAATGAGCAGTTCTTC
J gene: TRBJ2-7; clone size: few; D gene: NA; V gene: TRBV7-8; CDR3 protein: CASSPGGRSYEQYF; CDR3 DNA: TGTGCCAGCAGCCCCGGTGGCAGATCTTACGAGCAGTACTTC
J gene: TRBJ1-3; clone size: once; D gene: TRBD1; V gene: TRBV4-2; CDR3 protein: CASSQSQGASGNTIYF; CDR3 DNA: TGTGCCAGCAGCCAAAGCCAGGGGGCATCTGGAAACACCATATATTTT
J gene: TRBJ2-1; clone size: few; D gene: NA; V gene: TRBV5-1; CDR3 protein: CASSLDSGSYNEQFF; CDR3 DNA: TGCGCCAGCAGCTTGGACTCAGGGTCCTACAATGAGCAGTTCTTC
J gene: TRBJ1-2; clone size: NA; D gene: NA; V gene: TRBV2; CDR3 protein: CASSEGSGSLYGYTF; CDR3 DNA: TGTGCCAGCAGTGAGGGCAGCGGCTCCCTATATGGCTACACCTTC
J gene: TRBJ2-3; clone size: NA; D gene: NA; V gene: TRBV10-2; CDR3 protein: CASSTSQSTQYF; CDR3 DNA: TGCGCCAGCAGTACCAGCCAATCCACGCAGTATTTT
J gene: TRBJ2-5; clone size: NA; D gene: NA; V gene: TRBV28; CDR3 protein: CASSFQGNQETQYF; CDR3 DNA: TGTGCCAGCAGTTTTCAGGGAAACCAAGAGACCCAGTACTTC
J gene: TRBJ2-1; clone size: few; D gene: NA; V gene: TRBV6-6; CDR3 protein: CASGQFINEQFF; CDR3 DNA: TGTGCCAGCGGCCAGTTTATAAATGAGCAGTTCTTC
J gene: TRBJ1-1; clone size: NA; D gene: NA; V gene: TRBV6-6; CDR3 protein: CASVPAAGKGNTEAFF; CDR3 DNA: TGTGCCAGCGTCCCCGCGGCGGGGAAGGGCAACACTGAAGCTTTCTTT
J gene: TRBJ1-1; clone size: many; D gene: NA; V gene: TRBV5-1; CDR3 protein: CASRQVLNTEAFF; CDR3 DNA: TGCGCCAGCAGACAGGTGCTGAACACTGAAGCTTTCTTT
J gene: TRBJ2-1; clone size: NA; D gene: TRBD2; V gene: TRBV10-3; CDR3 protein: CAISDPAGAWNEQFF; CDR3 DNA: TGTGCCATCAGTGATCCAGCGGGAGCATGGAATGAGCAGTTCTTC
J gene: TRBJ1-1; clone size: NA; D gene: TRBD1; V gene: TRBV30; CDR3 protein: CAWSPRDSEAFF; CDR3 DNA: TGTGCCTGGAGTCCCCGGGACAGTGAAGCTTTCTTT
J gene: TRBJ1-1; clone size: NA; D gene: NA; V gene: TRBV5-6; CDR3 protein: CASSLRGGHTEAFF; CDR3 DNA: TGTGCCAGCAGCTTAAGAGGGGGTCACACTGAAGCTTTCTTT
J gene: TRBJ1-5; clone size: NA; D gene: NA; V gene: TRBV5-8; CDR3 protein: CASSGGQDTNQPQHF; CDR3 DNA: TGTGCCAGCAGCGGGGGACAAGATACTAATCAGCCCCAGCATTTT
J gene: TRBJ2-7; clone size: NA; D gene: NA; V gene: TRBV18; CDR3 protein: CASSPQQYEQYF; CDR3 DNA: TGTGCCAGCTCACCACAGCAGTACGAGCAGTACTTC
J gene: TRBJ2-2; clone size: many; D gene: NA; V gene: TRBV18; CDR3 protein: CASSPPRGRHANTGELFF; CDR3 DNA: TGTGCCAGCTCACCACCTCGGGGGCGACACGCGAACACCGGGGAGCTGTTTTTT
J gene: TRBJ2-7; clone size: NA; D gene: TRBD1; V gene: TRBV5-1; CDR3 protein: CASSHDRDTALQYF; CDR3 DNA: TGCGCCAGCAGTCATGACAGGGATACCGCTTTGCAGTACTTC
J gene: TRBJ1-2; clone size: NA; D gene: NA; V gene: TRBV7-2; CDR3 protein: CASSLGAPQGSNYGYTF; CDR3 DNA: TGTGCCAGCAGCTTAGGTGCCCCGCAGGGGTCCAACTATGGCTACACCTTC
J gene: TRBJ2-3; clone size: NA; D gene: NA; V gene: TRBV27; CDR3 protein: CASSATPHTQYF; CDR3 DNA: TGTGCCAGCAGCGCGACACCTCATACGCAGTATTTT
J gene: TRBJ2-5; clone size: NA; D gene: TRBD2; V gene: TRBV5-4; CDR3 protein: CASSSQRESWEETQYF; CDR3 DNA: TGTGCCAGCAGCTCCCAGCGGGAGAGTTGGGAAGAGACCCAGTACTTC
J gene: TRBJ1-3; clone size: NA; D gene: NA; V gene: TRBV11-2; CDR3 protein: CASSLSGLGNTIYF; CDR3 DNA: TGTGCCAGCAGCTTGTCAGGGTTGGGAAACACCATATATTTT
J gene: TRBJ2-1; clone size: many; D gene: NA; V gene: TRBV7-2; CDR3 protein: CASSLGSVYNEQFF; CDR3 DNA: TGTGCCAGCAGCTTAGGATCAGTATACAATGAGCAGTTCTTC
J gene: TRBJ2-1; clone size: NA; D gene: TRBD2; V gene: TRBV28; CDR3 protein: CASRSTTSGSSYNEQFF; CDR3 DNA: TGTGCCAGCAGGTCTACCACTAGCGGCAGCTCCTACAATGAGCAGTTCTTC
J gene: TRBJ2-1; clone size: NA; D gene: TRBD2; V gene: TRBV5-1; CDR3 protein: CASSAGAGPSEQFF; CDR3 DNA: TGCGCCAGCAGCGCCGGAGCGGGGCCAAGTGAGCAGTTCTTC
J gene: TRBJ2-5; clone size: NA; D gene: TRBD2; V gene: TRBV11-3; CDR3 protein: CASSDRTSAGETQYF; CDR3 DNA: TGTGCCAGCAGCGACCGGACTAGCGCGGGAGAGACCCAGTACTTC
J gene: TRBJ2-1; clone size: once; D gene: NA; V gene: TRBV5-1; CDR3 protein: CASSKTSDYNEQFF; CDR3 DNA: TGCGCCAGCAGCAAAACTAGTGATTACAATGAGCAGTTCTTC
J gene: TRBJ2-2; clone size: NA; D gene: TRBD2; V gene: TRBV11-2; CDR3 protein: CASSPGTSGTGELFF; CDR3 DNA: TGTGCCAGCAGCCCTGGGACTAGCGGGACCGGGGAGCTGTTTTTT
J gene: TRBJ2-1; clone size: NA; D gene: NA; V gene: TRBV5-6; CDR3 protein: CASSLVFRIGSYNEQFF; CDR3 DNA: TGTGCCAGCAGCTTGGTTTTTAGAATCGGCTCCTACAATGAGCAGTTCTTC
J gene: TRBJ2-1; clone size: NA; D gene: TRBD2; V gene: TRBV5-1; CDR3 protein: CATSPGGGSYNEQFF; CDR3 DNA: TGCGCCACCTCACCTGGGGGGGGGTCCTACAATGAGCAGTTCTTC
J gene: TRBJ2-1; clone size: once; D gene: NA; V gene: TRBV7-3; CDR3 protein: CASSLSGYNEQFF; CDR3 DNA: TGTGCCAGCAGCTTAAGTGGATACAATGAGCAGTTCTTC
J gene: TRBJ1-4; clone size: NA; D gene: TRBD1; V gene: TRBV28; CDR3 protein: CASLQGGTNEKLFF; CDR3 DNA: TGTGCCAGCTTACAGGGGGGAACTAATGAAAAACTGTTTTTT
J gene: TRBJ2-2; clone size: NA; D gene: NA; V gene: TRBV11-3; CDR3 protein: CASSPLETGELFF; CDR3 DNA: TGTGCCAGCAGCCCCCTAGAGACCGGGGAGCTGTTTTTT
J gene: TRBJ2-1; clone size: NA; D gene: NA; V gene: TRBV20-1; CDR3 protein: CSARFWAEQFF; CDR3 DNA: TGCAGTGCTAGGTTTTGGGCTGAGCAGTTCTTC
J gene: TRBJ1-1; clone size: NA; D gene: NA; V gene: TRBV7-2; CDR3 protein: CASSLDWTPNTEAFF; CDR3 DNA: TGTGCCAGCAGCTTAGATTGGACCCCGAACACTGAAGCTTTCTTT
J gene: TRBJ2-3; clone size: NA; D gene: TRBD2; V gene: TRBV19; CDR3 protein: CASSIAGGTDTQYF; CDR3 DNA: TGTGCCAGTAGTATAGCGGGAGGAACAGATACGCAGTATTTT
J gene: TRBJ1-2; clone size: NA; D gene: TRBD1; V gene: TRBV2; CDR3 protein: CASTGQAFYGYTF; CDR3 DNA: TGTGCCAGCACCGGACAGGCCTTCTATGGCTACACCTTC
J gene: TRBJ1-2; clone size: NA; D gene: TRBD1; V gene: TRBV19; CDR3 protein: CASSIPGGANYGYTF; CDR3 DNA: TGTGCCAGTAGTATCCCAGGGGGCGCGAACTATGGCTACACCTTC
J gene: TRBJ2-1; clone size: NA; D gene: TRBD2; V gene: TRBV10-1; CDR3 protein: CASSSTSGRDEQFF; CDR3 DNA: TGCGCCAGCAGTTCGACTAGCGGGAGGGATGAGCAGTTCTTC